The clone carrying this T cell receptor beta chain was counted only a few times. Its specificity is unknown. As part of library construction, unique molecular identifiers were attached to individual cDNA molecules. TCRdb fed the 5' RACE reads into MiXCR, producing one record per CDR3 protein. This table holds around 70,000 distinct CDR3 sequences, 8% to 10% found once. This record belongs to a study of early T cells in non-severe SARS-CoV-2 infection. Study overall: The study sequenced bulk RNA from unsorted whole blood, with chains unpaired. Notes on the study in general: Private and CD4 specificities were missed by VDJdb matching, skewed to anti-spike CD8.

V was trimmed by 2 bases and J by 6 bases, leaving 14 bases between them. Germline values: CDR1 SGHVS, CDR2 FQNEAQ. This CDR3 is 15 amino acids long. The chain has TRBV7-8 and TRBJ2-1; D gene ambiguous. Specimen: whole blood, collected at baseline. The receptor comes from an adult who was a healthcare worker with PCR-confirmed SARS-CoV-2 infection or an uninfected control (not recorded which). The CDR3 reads CASSLSRNSLNEQFF. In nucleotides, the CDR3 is TGTGCCAGCAGCTTAAGCCGCAACAGCCTCAATGAGCAGTTCTTC. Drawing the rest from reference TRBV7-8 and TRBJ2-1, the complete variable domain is GAGVSQSPRYKVAKRGQDVALRCDPISGHVSLFWYQQALGQGPEFLTYFQNEAQLDKSGLPSDRFFAERPEGSVSTLKIQRTQQEDSAVYLCASSLSRNSLNEQFFGPGTRLTVL.